A single sample is the source of the 9 T cell receptor beta chains below, sequenced in a study of cytomegalovirus exposure and HLA in healthy donors. Use of 60 Vbeta and 13 Jbeta primers characterized the PCR. Sequencing used immunoSEQ multiplex PCR; TCRdb keeps in-frame clones, though not all of them. Here the sample spans tens of thousands of clones, 65% to 80% being singletons. Sequencing input: PBMCs. Receptor source: a woman in her forties or fifties in good health and CMV-seropositive.

This chain links TRBV2 with TRBJ2-2; a weak D match, TRBD1 (5 bases). The germline V gene encodes CDR1 SNHLY and CDR2 FYNNEI. Trimming cost V 4 bases and J 5 bases, with 8 bases left between them. This CDR3 spans 13 amino acids. This chain's CDR3 is CASSGTITGELFF. In DNA form, the CDR3 reads TGTGCCAGCAGTGGGACAATTACCGGGGAGCTGTTTTTT. Together with reference TRBV2 and TRBJ2-2, the CDR3 gives the full variable domain: EPEVTQTPSHQVTQMGQEVILRCVPISNHLYFYWYRQILGQKVEFLVSFYNNEISEKSEIFDDQFSVERPDGSNFTLKIRSTKLEDSAMYFCASSGTITGELFFGEGSRLTVL.

This clone was detected a few times. V and J are TRBV28 and TRBJ1-2; TRBD1 agrees at 8 bases. Germline V gene sequence: CDR1 MDHEN, CDR2 SYDVKM. After removal of 6 bases from V and 14 bases from J, the junction contained 14 bases not matched to a gene. This CDR3 is built from 13 residues. CDR3 DNA sequence: TGTGCCAGCAGCGGGACAGGTCTATATTTCGGGACCTTC. Encoded protein: CASSGTGLYFGTF.

The table lists this clone with a count of one. The chain uses TRBV18 and TRBJ1-6; D not certain. Germline V lookup: CDR1 KGHSH, CDR2 LQKENI. The CDR3 totals 13 residues. V lost 2 bases and J 5 bases, leaving 4 bases between the germline ends. The CDR3 coding sequence is TGTGCCAGCTCACCATCCGATAATTCACCCCTCCACTTT. Its protein product is CASSPSDNSPLHF.

The chain employs TRBV6-5 and TRBJ2-5; D possibly corresponds to TRBD2 (6 bases). This CDR3 is 13 amino acids long. V was shortened by 7 bases and J by 7 bases, with 16 bases between the two germline ends. CDR1 and CDR2 (germline): MNHEY, SVGAGI. CDR3 sequence: CASIPALGGTQYF. CDR3 coding DNA: TGTGCCAGCATCCCCGCCCTGGGGGGGACCCAGTACTTC.

This clone occurred once. The rearrangement links TRBV27 to TRBJ2-2; the match to TRBD2 covers 7 bases. CDR1 is MNHEY and CDR2 is SMNVEV in the germline V gene (reference sequence). The CDR3 contains 13 residues. With V trimmed by 6 bases and J by 6 bases, 4 bases remained unmatched. The CDR3 DNA sequence: TGTGCCAGCAGGAGGGCGGGGGCCGGGGAGCTGTTTTTT. It specifies CASRRAGAGELFF.

CDR3 DNA: TGTGCCAGCAGCTCGCCCGGGGACTTAATCAATGAGCAGTTCTTC. This sequence encodes CASSSPGDLINEQFF. The V and J genes are TRBV5-4 and TRBJ2-1; D might be TRBD2 (6 bases). This CDR3 has 15 amino acids. Trimming took off 3 bases at V and 6 bases at J, with 16 bases between the two ends. Germline loops: CDR1 SGHNT, CDR2 YYREEE (reference sequence).

This rearrangement joins TRBV5-1 to TRBJ1-2; the D is unclear. Germline V gene sequence: CDR1 SGHRS, CDR2 YFSETQ. V was cut by 0 bases and J by 4 bases, with 16 bases left in between. This CDR3 is built from 16 residues. The CDR3 loop reads CASSLEIRVTSYGYTF. DNA of the CDR3: TGCGCCAGCAGCTTGGAAATTCGGGTAACCTCCTATGGCTACACCTTC.

The chain employs TRBV6-1 and TRBJ1-1; perhaps TRBD1 as D (6 bases). This CDR3 has 13 amino acids. V lost 2 bases, J lost 11 bases, and 15 bases lay in between. The germline V gene has CDR1 MNHNS and CDR2 SASEGT. The DNA of the CDR3 is TGTGCCAGCAGTGAAAGCCGTCAGGGGTCCGCTTTCTTT. Protein sequence: CASSESRQGSAFF.

This sequence joins TRBV6-6 and TRBJ1-3; a weak D match, TRBD1 (6 bases). The V gene lost 2 bases and the J gene lost 2 bases, with 7 bases spanning the gap. CDR3 length equals 14 residues. Germline CDR1 reads MNHNY; CDR2 reads SVGAGI (reference sequence). The CDR3 protein is CASSYAGAGNTIYF. The CDR3 coding sequence is TGTGCCAGCAGTTACGCAGGGGCTGGAAACACCATATATTTT.